These 13 T cell receptor beta chains originate from one sample sequenced in a study of T cells after yellow fever vaccination. TCRdb re-derived calls from the 5' RACE reads in MiXCR, one entry per CDR3 protein. This sample has approximately 110,000 distinct CDR3 sequences, with 6.5% to 8% found just once. Source: CD4+ T cells sorted from PBMCs, taken less than 11 days after the first yellow fever vaccination. These receptors were taken from a man aged 18 to 29 who received the YFV17D yellow fever vaccine.

On this clonotype itself: A much larger clone lies a single base off, so this may be a read error. The chain combines TRBV5-6 with TRBJ2-1; no reliable D call. This CDR3 has 14 residues. CDR1 SGHDT and CDR2 YYEEEE come from the germline V gene. The CDR3 is CASSLETYYNDQFF. CDR3 sequence (DNA): TGTGCCAGCAGCTTGGAGACTTACTACAATGATCAGTTCTTC.

This clonotype was observed at least ten times. The genes are TRBV25-1 and TRBJ2-2, with 11 bases that match TRBD1. This CDR3 has 16 amino acids. Germline V gene sequence: CDR1 MGHDK, CDR2 SYGVNS. Germline trimming cut 3 bases from V and 6 bases from J; bases unmatched to any gene: 6. The CDR3, as DNA: TGTGCCAGCAGTGACCCGGGACAGGGGGACCCCGGGGAGCTGTTTTTT. It yields the protein CASSDPGQGDPGELFF. Full variable domain (missing parts from reference TRBV25-1 and TRBJ2-2): EADIYQTPRYLVIGTGKKITLECSQTMGHDKMYWYQQDPGMELHLIHYSYGVNSTEKGDLSSESTVSRIRTEHFPLTLESARPSHTSQYLCASSDPGQGDPGELFFGEGSRLTVL.

This clonotype was observed many times. J is TRBJ2-1 and V is TRBV24-1, with D possibly TRBD2 on 5 matching bases. The CDR3 is 13 residues long. CDR1 KGHDR and CDR2 SFDVKD come from the germline V gene. V was clipped by 4 bases and J by 9 bases, with 12 bases between them. The CDR3 loop is CATSDASRGEQFF. CDR3 in DNA: TGTGCCACCAGTGACGCCTCACGGGGTGAGCAGTTCTTC.

This clonotype was picked up many times. The chain uses TRBV6-5 and TRBJ2-1; TRBD1 is a possible D gene (6 bases). Germline V gene data show CDR1 as MNHEY and CDR2 as SVGAGI. Deletions cut 7 bases from V and 4 bases from J, with 20 bases between. The CDR3 consists of 16 residues. The CDR3, as DNA: TGTGCCAGCATTTTAAGGGGGACGGAGACTTACAATGAGCAGTTCTTC. This translates into CASILRGTETYNEQFF.

This clonotype was seen repeatedly, ten times or more. The chain has TRBV9 and TRBJ2-5; possibly TRBD1 for D (5 bases). The CDR3 sequence is 15 residues long. The germline V and J ends were trimmed by 3 bases and 3 bases, with 15 bases remaining between them. Germline lookup yields CDR1 SGDLS and CDR2 YYNGEE. CDR3 nucleotide sequence: TGTGCCAGCAGCGGGACCCTGGGCAGGGAAGAGACCCAGTACTTC. Amino acids: CASSGTLGREETQYF.

Points on this clonotype: A single base separates this from a much larger clone, so it may be a read error. The CDR3 sequence: CASSDGSEQYF. DNA of the CDR3: TGCGCCAGCAGTGATGGGTCCGAGCAGTACTTC. The J gene is TRBJ2-7, the V gene TRBV5-1, with D hard to call. V shed 5 bases and J shed 6 bases, with 9 bases lying between them. The length of the CDR3 is 11 residues. The germline gives CDR1 SGHRS, CDR2 YFSETQ. Variable domain in full (rest from reference TRBV5-1 and TRBJ2-7): KAGVTQTPRYLIKTRGQQVTLSCSPISGHRSVSWYQQTPGQGLQFLFEYFSETQRNKGNFPGRFSGRQFSNSRSEMNVSTLELGDSALYLCASSDGSEQYFGPGTRLTVT.

This clonotype was seen a few times. This rearrangement joins TRBV6-7 to TRBJ1-6; TRBD1 might be the D (5 bases). TRBV6-7 belongs to the ORF category, with a function that is uncertain. Trimming took 2 bases from V and 7 from J, leaving 15 bases between them. CDR3 length: 16 amino acids. This chain's CDR3 is CASSYPYQGDNSPLHF. The CDR3 region has the DNA TGTGCCAGCAGTTACCCCTACCAGGGAGACAATTCACCCCTCCACTTT.

Comments on this clonotype: With a much larger clone just one base away, this may be a read error. The chain has TRBV3-1 and TRBJ1-1; D remains unclear. The V end lost 4 bases, the J end lost 1 base, and 10 bases lay between the germline ends. This CDR3 comprises 14 residues. Germline V gene sequence: CDR1 LGHDT, CDR2 YNNKEL (reference sequence). The CDR3 DNA reads as TGTGCCAGCAGCCTGTATAGTACGAACACTGAAGCTTTCTTT. This sequence encodes CASSLYSTNTEAFF.

Many counts were recorded for this clonotype. The rearrangement joins TRBV7-2 to TRBJ2-3; 9 nucleotides agree with TRBD2. J was trimmed by 10 bases and V by 1 base; bases with no gene match: 6. The V gene's germline CDR1 is SGHTA and CDR2 FQGNSA. The CDR3 is 14 residues long. CDR3: CASSLGMRGGPQYF. In DNA form, the CDR3 reads TGTGCCAGCAGCTTAGGGATGCGGGGGGGCCCGCAGTATTTT.

This clonotype was detected many times. The chain has TRBV18 and TRBJ1-5, with D hard to call. Germline loops: CDR1 KGHSH, CDR2 LQKENI. Between the trimmed V and J ends, which lost 4 bases and 2 bases, there was a span of 6 bases. The CDR3 is 13 amino acids. CDR3 DNA sequence: TGTGCCAGCTCACAGGCAGGCAATCAGCCCCAGCATTTT. This gives the protein CASSQAGNQPQHF.

This clonotype was picked up many times. The chain links TRBV7-2 to TRBJ1-4; TRBD1 might be the D (5 bases). CDR1 SGHTA and CDR2 FQGNSA come from the germline V gene. The CDR3 loop spans 15 amino acids. The V end lost 3 bases, the J end lost 4 bases, and 12 bases lay between the germline ends. The CDR3 reads CASSFGGDYNEKLFF. For the CDR3, the DNA is TGTGCCAGCAGCTTCGGCGGGGACTATAATGAAAAACTGTTTTTT.

The rearrangement links TRBV7-2 to TRBJ1-4; weak D call: TRBD1 (6 bases). This CDR3 is 15 amino acids long. Germline V lookup: CDR1 SGHTA, CDR2 FQGNSA. V was pared by 4 bases and J by 8 bases, with 17 bases between. The CDR3 DNA sequence: TGTGCCAGCAGCTCACGACTACTTAGGGGGGAAAAACTGTTTTTT. Residues: CASSSRLLRGEKLFF.

This clonotype was observed at least ten times. V gene TRBV5-1 combines with J gene TRBJ2-3; TRBD2 agrees at 7 bases. In germline, CDR1 is SGHRS, CDR2 YFSETQ. Trimming took 2 bases from V and 0 from J; bases not matched to a gene: 6. CDR3 length: 16 residues. The CDR3 DNA is TGCGCCAGCAGCTTTGGGCTAGCGGAAAGCACAGATACGCAGTATTTT. The encoded protein is CASSFGLAESTDTQYF. Full variable domain (outside the CDR3, taken from reference TRBV5-1 and TRBJ2-3): KAGVTQTPRYLIKTRGQQVTLSCSPISGHRSVSWYQQTPGQGLQFLFEYFSETQRNKGNFPGRFSGRQFSNSRSEMNVSTLELGDSALYLCASSFGLAESTDTQYFGPGTRLTVL.